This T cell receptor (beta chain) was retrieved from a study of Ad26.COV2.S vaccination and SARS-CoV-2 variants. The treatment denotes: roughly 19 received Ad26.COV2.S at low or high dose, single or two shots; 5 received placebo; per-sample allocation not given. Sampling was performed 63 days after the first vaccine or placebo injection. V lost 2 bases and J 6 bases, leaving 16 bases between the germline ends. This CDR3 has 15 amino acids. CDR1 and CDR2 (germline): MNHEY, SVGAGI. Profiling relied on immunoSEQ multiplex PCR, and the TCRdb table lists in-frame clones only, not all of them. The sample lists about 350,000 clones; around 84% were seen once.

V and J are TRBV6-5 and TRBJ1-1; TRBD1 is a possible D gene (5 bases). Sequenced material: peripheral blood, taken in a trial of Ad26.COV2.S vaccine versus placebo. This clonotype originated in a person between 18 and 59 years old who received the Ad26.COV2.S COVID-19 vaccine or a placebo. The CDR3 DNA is TGTGCCAGCAGTTACGATTACGGGGGTACTTCTGAAGCTTTCTTT. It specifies CASSYDYGGTSEAFF.